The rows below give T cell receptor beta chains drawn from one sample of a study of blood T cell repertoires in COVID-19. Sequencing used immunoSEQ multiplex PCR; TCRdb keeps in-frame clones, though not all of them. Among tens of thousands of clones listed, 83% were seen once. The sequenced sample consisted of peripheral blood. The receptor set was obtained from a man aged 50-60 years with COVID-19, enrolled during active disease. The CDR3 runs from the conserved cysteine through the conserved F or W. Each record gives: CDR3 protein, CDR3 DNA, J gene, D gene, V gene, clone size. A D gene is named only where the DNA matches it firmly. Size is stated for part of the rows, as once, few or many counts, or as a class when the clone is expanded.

CDR3: CASSPHGQGAREKLFF
DNA: TGTGCCAGCAGTCCACATGGACAGGGGGCGAGGGAAAAACTGTTTTTT
J: TRBJ1-4
D: TRBD1
V: TRBV28
size: -

CDR3: CASSLRAGVGQETQYF
DNA: TGTGCCAGCAGCTTGCGAGCGGGAGTGGGTCAAGAGACCCAGTACTTC
J: TRBJ2-5
D: TRBD2
V: TRBV11-3
size: once

CDR3: CASRATVATNEKLFF
DNA: TGTGCCAGTAGGGCGACTGTCGCAACTAATGAAAAACTGTTTTTT
J: TRBJ1-4
D: -
V: TRBV19
size: -

CDR3: CASSESPTGNTEAFF
DNA: TGCGCCAGCAGTGAGTCGCCCACAGGGAACACTGAAGCTTTCTTT
J: TRBJ1-1
D: -
V: TRBV10-1
size: few

CDR3: CASRSGSLEETQYF
DNA: TGTGCCAGCCGCAGCGGGAGTTTAGAAGAGACCCAGTACTTC
J: TRBJ2-5
D: TRBD2
V: TRBV7-9
size: -

CDR3: CASSSLAGGPWEQYF
DNA: TGTGCCAGCAGTTCCTTAGCGGGAGGGCCGTGGGAGCAGTACTTC
J: TRBJ2-7
D: TRBD2
V: TRBV6-2/TRBV6-3
size: -

CDR3: CASSQVGAANEKLFF
DNA: TGCGCCAGCAGCCAAGTCGGAGCAGCTAATGAAAAACTGTTTTTT
J: TRBJ1-4
D: -
V: TRBV4-1
size: once

CDR3: CASSPRTAGGQETQYF
DNA: TGTGCCAGCTCACCACGGACGGCAGGGGGGCAAGAGACCCAGTACTTC
J: TRBJ2-5
D: -
V: TRBV18
size: -

CDR3: CASSRTQGKIDQPQHF
DNA: TGTGCCAGTAGTAGGACACAGGGAAAGATTGATCAGCCCCAGCATTTT
J: TRBJ1-5
D: -
V: TRBV19
size: -

CDR3: CASSSSAQGRRSPLHF
DNA: TGTGCCAGCAGCTCCAGCGCGCAGGGGCGGCGGTCACCCCTCCACTTT
J: TRBJ1-6
D: -
V: TRBV7-6
size: -

CDR3: CASSDGLSEEQYF
DNA: TGTGCCAGTAGTGACGGACTATCTGAGGAGCAGTACTTC
J: TRBJ2-7
D: -
V: TRBV19
size: -

CDR3: CASSYGTGEGNQPQHF
DNA: TGTGCCAGCAGTTACGGGACAGGGGAAGGCAATCAGCCCCAGCATTTT
J: TRBJ1-5
D: TRBD1
V: TRBV6-6
size: -

CDR3: CASSRRTGDDIQYF
DNA: TGTGCCAGCAGCCGCCGGACAGGGGACGACATTCAGTACTTC
J: TRBJ2-4
D: TRBD1
V: TRBV5-5
size: -

CDR3: CATRGGLGNQPQHF
DNA: TGTGCCACCCGGGGGGGGTTGGGCAATCAGCCCCAGCATTTT
J: TRBJ1-5
D: -
V: TRBV28
size: few

CDR3: CASRRTGSGTEAFF
DNA: TGTGCCAGCAGACGTACAGGGAGTGGCACTGAAGCTTTCTTT
J: TRBJ1-1
D: -
V: TRBV6-5
size: once

CDR3: CASSEGRGRPYSNQPQHF
DNA: TGTGCCAGCAGTGAAGGTAGGGGAAGGCCTTATAGCAATCAGCCCCAGCATTTT
J: TRBJ1-5
D: -
V: TRBV6-1
size: -

CDR3: CASSRDRVNQPQHF
DNA: TGTGCCAGCAGTAGGGACAGGGTGAATCAGCCCCAGCATTTT
J: TRBJ1-5
D: TRBD1
V: TRBV6-5
size: -

CDR3: CASSESVIGGELFF
DNA: TGTGCCAGCAGTGAATCGGTGATTGGCGGGGAGCTGTTTTTT
J: TRBJ2-2
D: -
V: TRBV25-1
size: -

CDR3: CASSQALAGAAQFF
DNA: TGCGCCAGCAGCCAAGCACTAGCGGGAGCGGCGCAGTTCTTC
J: TRBJ2-1
D: TRBD2
V: TRBV4-3
size: -

CDR3: CASSRGTVNSNQPQHF
DNA: TGTGCCAGCAGCCGCGGGACAGTTAATAGCAATCAGCCCCAGCATTTT
J: TRBJ1-5
D: TRBD1
V: TRBV7-2
size: once

CDR3: CASGPGQGSNEQFF
DNA: TGTGCTAGTGGCCCGGGACAGGGTTCAAATGAGCAGTTCTTC
J: TRBJ2-1
D: TRBD1
V: TRBV12-5
size: few

CDR3: CASSGLAGVTDTQYF
DNA: TGTGCCAGCAGCGGACTAGCGGGAGTCACAGATACGCAGTATTTT
J: TRBJ2-3
D: TRBD2
V: TRBV9
size: -

CDR3: CASEQGQGAQETQYF
DNA: TGTGCCAGCGAGCAAGGACAGGGGGCCCAAGAGACCCAGTACTTC
J: TRBJ2-5
D: TRBD1
V: TRBV25-1
size: few

CDR3: CASSYSGNYEQYF
DNA: TGTGCCAGCAGTTACTCCGGGAACTACGAGCAGTACTTC
J: TRBJ2-7
D: -
V: TRBV6-6
size: -

CDR3: CSTGGETEAFF
DNA: TGCAGTACCGGAGGGGAGACTGAAGCTTTCTTT
J: TRBJ1-1
D: -
V: TRBV20-1
size: few

CDR3: CASSQGRAGVQETQYF
DNA: TGCGCCAGCAGCCAAGGTCGGGCGGGGGTCCAAGAGACCCAGTACTTC
J: TRBJ2-5
D: TRBD2
V: TRBV4-3
size: -

CDR3: CASSAAGEIGDTQYF
DNA: TGTGCCAGCAGTGCGGCGGGAGAGATTGGAGATACGCAGTATTTT
J: TRBJ2-3
D: TRBD2
V: TRBV2
size: -

CDR3: CSVDGPVAFSGKYTDTQYF
DNA: TGCAGCGTTGATGGCCCCGTAGCTTTCTCGGGGAAGTACACAGATACGCAGTATTTT
J: TRBJ2-3
D: -
V: TRBV29-1
size: -

CDR3: CAWSVGGVGEQYF
DNA: TGTGCCTGGAGTGTTGGGGGGGTCGGCGAGCAGTACTTC
J: TRBJ2-7
D: TRBD2
V: TRBV30
size: -

CDR3: CASSPTLRGAGTDTQYF
DNA: TGTGCCAGCTCACCAACGCTCCGGGGGGCCGGCACAGATACGCAGTATTTT
J: TRBJ2-3
D: -
V: TRBV18
size: -

CDR3: CSVRRGAEAFF
DNA: TGCAGTGTTAGACGGGGTGCAGAAGCTTTCTTT
J: TRBJ1-1
D: -
V: TRBV20-1
size: few